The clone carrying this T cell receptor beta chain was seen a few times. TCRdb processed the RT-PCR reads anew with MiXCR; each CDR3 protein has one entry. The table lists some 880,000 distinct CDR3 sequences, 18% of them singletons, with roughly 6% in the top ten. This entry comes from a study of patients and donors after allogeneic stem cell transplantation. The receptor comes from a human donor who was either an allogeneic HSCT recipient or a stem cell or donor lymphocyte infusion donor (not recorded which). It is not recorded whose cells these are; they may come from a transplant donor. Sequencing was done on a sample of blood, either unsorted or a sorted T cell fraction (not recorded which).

The CDR3 reads CASSPGTSGRLMYF. CDR3 in DNA: TGTGCCAGCAGCCCTGGGACTAGCGGGAGGCTTATGTACTTC. The rearrangement uses TRBV7-9 and TRBJ2-7; 15 bases map to TRBD2. The CDR3 consists of 14 residues. J was trimmed by 12 bases and V by 5 bases; bases with no gene match: 8. Looked up from germline, CDR1 is SEHNR and CDR2 is FQNEAQ (reference sequence).